This T cell receptor beta chain was sequenced during a study of shared clonotypes between healthy human individuals. This CDR3 contains 15 residues. V dropped 1 base and J dropped 4 bases, with 13 bases sitting between them. Germline-derived CDR1 and CDR2 are LGHNT and FRNRAP. Study results and limitations: The study found 4.5% to 5% of naive CD4 clonotypes shared across a handful of donors. It was the non-shared clonotypes that had lower generation probabilities than clonotypes shared by all four donors.

A word on this clone: Antigen specificity is unknown.

CD45RO-negative CD8 cells positively selected for CCR7 made up the naive population, which excluded terminally differentiated effector memory CD45RA+ cells. Using around 180 ng DNA, around 30,000 T cell genomes, the sorted-subset replicate PCRs were run. Profiled with immunoSEQ multiplex PCR; TCRdb holds only in-frame clones, not every one. The sample carries about 800,000 clones, about 96% recorded once. The sequence was obtained from a young man in good health. The sequencing sample was made of naive CD8+ T cells sorted from blood. The chain recombines TRBV12-5 with TRBJ1-2, with D possibly matching TRBD1 (5 bases). Written as DNA, the CDR3 is TGTGCTAGTGGTTTGGGTACCGGCGGGACCTATGGCTACACCTTC. Translating gives CASGLGTGGTYGYTF.